This T cell receptor (beta chain) stems from a study of blood T cell repertoires in COVID-19. Profiling relied on immunoSEQ multiplex PCR, and the TCRdb table lists in-frame clones only, not all of them. This table holds 110,000 to 150,000 clones, about 86% found once. This TCR was sampled from a woman in her fifties or sixties with acute or convalescent COVID-19. Specimen: peripheral blood.

In DNA, the CDR3 is TGTGCCAGCAGTTTATCCCGGACAGGTGCCTTCCAAGAGACCCAGTACTTC. This translates into CASSLSRTGAFQETQYF. The chain carries TRBV27 and TRBJ2-5; 7 positions match TRBD1. Trimming at V came to 0 bases and at J to 1 base, leaving 8 bases not matched to a gene. Looked up from germline, CDR1 is MNHEY and CDR2 is SMNVEV (reference sequence). The CDR3 extends over 17 amino acids.